This section outlines one TCR beta chain sequence together with its context. What it binds is unknown. The data derive from a study of HIV-infected patients and healthy controls. Study-level results: Compared with healthy controls, HIV-infected patients showed less CDR3 sharing between individuals. HIV-associated CDR3 frequencies dropped significantly during therapy; CMV-associated ones, mostly rising, changed nonsignificantly. The authors saw processing only sixteen HIV-infected individuals as a major limitation on generality. Healthy controls carried many MAIT alpha-chain CDR3s, while HIV+ repertoires had few.

No cell fractionation was done, so the repertoire covers all unsorted peripheral blood T cells. Trimming pared 1 base from V and 1 base from J, leaving 14 bases between. The V gene's germline CDR1 is SGHDN and CDR2 FVKESK. This CDR3 region has 16 residues. cDNA was made from 500 ng RNA using alpha and beta constant primers. Using multiplexing indices, alpha and beta chain libraries were generated apart by chain-specific third strand synthesis. TCRdb re-derived calls from the 5' RACE reads in MiXCR, one entry per CDR3 protein. The table records 6,100 or so distinct CDR3 sequences, approximately 11% of them present only once.

The material was blood, obtained before antiretroviral therapy. This TCR came from an adult with HIV infection. The chain recombines TRBV14 with TRBJ2-7; D possibly uses TRBD1 or TRBD2 (5 bases each). The CDR3 DNA follows: TGTGCCAGCAGCCAAGCGAAAGAGGGGAAATCCTACGAGCAGTACTTC. It encodes CASSQAKEGKSYEQYF.